The rows below give T cell receptor beta chains drawn from one sample of a study of Ad26.COV2.S vaccination and SARS-CoV-2 variants. Assay: immunoSEQ multiplex PCR; the TCRdb copy retains only in-frame clones and omits some. The sample includes about 450,000 clones, 89% of them seen just once. Sequences were derived from peripheral blood, sampled in a trial of Ad26.COV2.S vaccine versus placebo. The receptor source for this set is a person aged 18-60 years who received the Ad26.COV2.S COVID-19 vaccine or a placebo. Both conserved end residues are part of each CDR3. A D gene is named only where the DNA matches it firmly.

J: TRBJ2-3; V: TRBV10-3; D: TRBD2; CDR3: CAIATSGNSDTQYF
J: TRBJ1-4; V: TRBV14; D: .; CDR3: CASSRTLVYEKLFF
J: TRBJ2-1; V: TRBV20-1; D: .; CDR3: CSASFRGKFNEQFF
J: TRBJ2-3; V: TRBV7-6; D: TRBD2; CDR3: CASSHHRTGLAGTIVGDTQYF
J: TRBJ2-3; V: TRBV7-2; D: .; CDR3: CASSFVVGAADTQYF
J: TRBJ1-1; V: TRBV21-1; D: .; CDR3: CASSLPGGDNWNTEAFF
J: TRBJ1-2; V: TRBV4-2; D: .; CDR3: CASSQDQDRPYGYTF
J: TRBJ1-2; V: TRBV5-8; D: TRBD1; CDR3: CASSSGQGPKVYGYTF
J: TRBJ2-7; V: TRBV6-1; D: .; CDR3: CASSESDGGPRHYEQYF
J: TRBJ1-1; V: TRBV6-6; D: .; CDR3: CASSSLIGGGHTEAFF
J: TRBJ2-6; V: TRBV5-1; D: TRBD1; CDR3: CASSLATGEYSGANVLTF
J: TRBJ1-2; V: TRBV7-9; D: .; CDR3: CASTPRDGKPYYGYTF
J: TRBJ1-6; V: TRBV3-1/TRBV3-2; D: .; CDR3: CASSQERGGNSPLHF
J: TRBJ2-1; V: TRBV5-6; D: .; CDR3: CASSPYVADEQFF
J: TRBJ2-3; V: TRBV5-1; D: .; CDR3: CASSPLGRGTDTQYF
J: TRBJ1-3; V: TRBV19; D: .; CDR3: CASRHGAGNTIYF
J: TRBJ1-2; V: TRBV5-6; D: .; CDR3: CASSLALGPYGYTF
J: TRBJ2-3; V: TRBV7-9; D: TRBD2; CDR3: CASPRPGLAGRDTQYF
J: TRBJ2-6; V: TRBV19; D: TRBD1; CDR3: CASSLYGQGFGANVLTF
J: TRBJ2-5; V: TRBV7-9; D: .; CDR3: CASSQTGRGAGWTQYF
J: TRBJ1-5; V: TRBV18; D: .; CDR3: CASSPTNQPQHF
J: TRBJ2-4; V: TRBV12-5; D: .; CDR3: CASGFLEAKNIQYF
J: TRBJ2-4; V: TRBV3-1/TRBV3-2; D: .; CDR3: CASSQDHKGQTILQLAKNIQYF
J: TRBJ1-2; V: TRBV20-1; D: .; CDR3: CSASTGANYGYTF
J: TRBJ2-3; V: TRBV7-3; D: .; CDR3: CASSSDRHTQYF
J: TRBJ1-5; V: TRBV5-8; D: .; CDR3: CASSLEKLGDGNQPQHF
J: TRBJ2-1; V: TRBV11-3; D: TRBD2; CDR3: CASSLEWLAVSYNEQFF
J: TRBJ1-2; V: TRBV9; D: .; CDR3: CASSAGRQANYGYTF
J: TRBJ1-2; V: TRBV10-3; D: .; CDR3: CAISGGHSSRLGTYGYTF
J: TRBJ1-1; V: TRBV5-4; D: TRBD1; CDR3: CASSLRTGGNTEAFF
J: TRBJ1-2; V: TRBV7-2; D: .; CDR3: CASSLVFRAPHGGYTF
J: TRBJ2-3; V: TRBV5-1; D: .; CDR3: CASSLSNGALGHTQYF
J: TRBJ2-5; V: TRBV4-2; D: TRBD2; CDR3: CASSQEGSGGIETQYF
J: TRBJ2-2; V: TRBV13; D: .; CDR3: CASTGTGELFF
J: TRBJ2-1; V: TRBV16; D: .; CDR3: CASSQSSQGLNDEQFF
J: TRBJ2-5; V: TRBV15; D: .; CDR3: CATSRDGSYQETQYF
J: TRBJ1-1; V: TRBV7-9; D: .; CDR3: CASSPRGTPNTEAFF
J: TRBJ1-1; V: TRBV12-3/TRBV12-4; D: .; CDR3: CASSLSSGTEAFF
J: TRBJ1-1; V: TRBV15; D: .; CDR3: CATGDGNTEAFF
J: TRBJ1-5; V: TRBV7-2; D: TRBD1; CDR3: CASSTLDRGIGQPQHF
J: TRBJ2-3; V: TRBV5-1; D: .; CDR3: CASSLTSALSNTQYF
J: TRBJ2-3; V: TRBV5-1; D: .; CDR3: CASRGGAPTDTQYF
J: TRBJ2-1; V: TRBV7-3; D: .; CDR3: CASGQSRNNEQFF
J: TRBJ2-2; V: TRBV4-3; D: TRBD2; CDR3: CASSVELAGFSGELFF